The TCR beta chain under discussion was sequenced for a study of blood T cells in healthy people across ages. Germline-derived CDR1 and CDR2 are DFQATT and SNEGSKA (reference sequence). V gave up 3 bases and J gave up 5 bases; unmatched junction bases: 11. The CDR3 runs to 15 residues. A second about 7 to 11 cycle PCR used barcoded and J-beta primers. One entry per CDR3 protein results from TCRdb running MiXCR on the 5' RACE reads. The sample lists over a million distinct CDR3 sequences, approximately 43% occurring once. The sequence derives from a woman between 18 and 30 years old in good health. The sequenced material came from blood. This rearrangement joins TRBV20-1 to TRBJ2-7; the match to TRBD2 covers 9 bases. CDR3 bases: TGCAGTGCTAGCAGCCTAGCGGGACTCCGGGACGAGCAGTACTTC. Translation gives CSASSLAGLRDEQYF.